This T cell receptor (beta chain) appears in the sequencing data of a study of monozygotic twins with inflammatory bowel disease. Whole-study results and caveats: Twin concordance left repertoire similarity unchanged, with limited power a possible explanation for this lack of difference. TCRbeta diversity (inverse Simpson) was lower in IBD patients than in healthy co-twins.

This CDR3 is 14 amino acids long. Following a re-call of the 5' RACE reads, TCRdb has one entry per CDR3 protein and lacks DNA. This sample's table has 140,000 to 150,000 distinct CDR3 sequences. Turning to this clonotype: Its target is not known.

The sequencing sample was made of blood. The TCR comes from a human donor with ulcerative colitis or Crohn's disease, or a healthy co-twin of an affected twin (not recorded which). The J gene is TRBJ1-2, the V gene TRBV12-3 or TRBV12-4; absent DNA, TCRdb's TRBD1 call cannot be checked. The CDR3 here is CASSLSSRDYGYTF.